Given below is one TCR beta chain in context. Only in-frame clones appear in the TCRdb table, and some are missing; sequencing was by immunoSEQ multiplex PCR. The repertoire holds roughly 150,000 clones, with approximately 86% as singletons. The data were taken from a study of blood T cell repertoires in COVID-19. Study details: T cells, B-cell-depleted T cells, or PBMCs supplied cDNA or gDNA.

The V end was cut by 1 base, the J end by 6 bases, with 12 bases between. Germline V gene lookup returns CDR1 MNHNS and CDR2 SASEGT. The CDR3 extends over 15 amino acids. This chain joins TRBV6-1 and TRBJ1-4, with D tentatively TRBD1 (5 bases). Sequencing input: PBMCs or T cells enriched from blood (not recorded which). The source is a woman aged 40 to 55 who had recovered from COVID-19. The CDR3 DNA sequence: TGTGCCAGCAGTGAAGTGGCAGGAGGGGATGAAAAACTGTTTTTT. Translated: CASSEVAGGDEKLFF.